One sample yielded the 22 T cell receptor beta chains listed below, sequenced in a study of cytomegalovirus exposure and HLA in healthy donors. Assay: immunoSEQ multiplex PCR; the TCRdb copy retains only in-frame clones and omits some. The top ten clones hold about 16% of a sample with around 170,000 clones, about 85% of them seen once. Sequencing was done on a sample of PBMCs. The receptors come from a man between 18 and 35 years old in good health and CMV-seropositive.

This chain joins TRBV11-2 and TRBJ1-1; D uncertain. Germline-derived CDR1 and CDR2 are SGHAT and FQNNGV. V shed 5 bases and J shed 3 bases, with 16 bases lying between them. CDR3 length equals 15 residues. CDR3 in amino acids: CASSAPRDSHTEAFF. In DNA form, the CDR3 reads TGTGCCAGCAGCGCACCGAGGGATTCGCACACTGAAGCTTTCTTT.

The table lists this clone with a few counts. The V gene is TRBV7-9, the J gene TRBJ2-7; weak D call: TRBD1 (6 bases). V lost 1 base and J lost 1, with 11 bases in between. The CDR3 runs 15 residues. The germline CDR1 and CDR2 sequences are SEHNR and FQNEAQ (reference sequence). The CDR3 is CASSLESDSSYEQYF. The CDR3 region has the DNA TGTGCCAGCAGCTTAGAGTCGGACAGTTCCTACGAGCAGTACTTC.

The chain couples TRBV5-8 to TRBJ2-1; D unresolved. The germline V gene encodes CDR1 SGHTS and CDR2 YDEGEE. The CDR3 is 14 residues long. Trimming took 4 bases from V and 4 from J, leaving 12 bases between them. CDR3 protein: CASSAQQIYNEQFF. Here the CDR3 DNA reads TGTGCCAGCAGCGCTCAACAGATATACAATGAGCAGTTCTTC. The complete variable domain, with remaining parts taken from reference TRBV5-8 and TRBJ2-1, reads EAGVTQSPTHLIKTRGQQATLRCSPISGHTSVYWYQQALGLGLQFLLWYDEGEERNRGNFPPRFSGRQFPNYSSELNVNALELEDSALYLCASSAQQIYNEQFFGPGTRLTVL.

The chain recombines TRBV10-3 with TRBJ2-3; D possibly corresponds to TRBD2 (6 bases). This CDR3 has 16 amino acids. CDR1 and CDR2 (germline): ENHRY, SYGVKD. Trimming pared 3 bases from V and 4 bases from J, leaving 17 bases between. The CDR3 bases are TGTGCCATCAGTGAAGCGGCCGCGGAGGGCCCAGATACGCAGTATTTT. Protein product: CAISEAAAEGPDTQYF.

The CDR3 protein is CARSPGQGYEQYF. DNA of the CDR3: TGTGCCAGGAGTCCGGGACAGGGCTACGAGCAGTACTTC. The J gene is TRBJ2-7, the V gene TRBV10-3; TRBD1 matches at 9 bases. The CDR3 has 13 amino acids. From germline, CDR1 is ENHRY and CDR2 SYGVKD. Unmatched junction bases numbered 7, after V lost 10 bases and J lost 3 bases.

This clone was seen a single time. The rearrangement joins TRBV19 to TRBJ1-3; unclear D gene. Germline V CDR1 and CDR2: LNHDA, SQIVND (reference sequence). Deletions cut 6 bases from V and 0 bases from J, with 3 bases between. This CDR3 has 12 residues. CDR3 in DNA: TGTGCCAGTAGGAGCTCTGGAAACACCATATATTTT. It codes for CASRSSGNTIYF.

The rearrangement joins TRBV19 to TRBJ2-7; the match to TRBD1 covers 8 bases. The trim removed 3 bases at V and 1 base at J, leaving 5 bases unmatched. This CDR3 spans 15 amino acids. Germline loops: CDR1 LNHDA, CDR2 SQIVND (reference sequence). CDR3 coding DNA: TGTGCCAGTAGTATTGCGGACAGGGCTTCCTACGAGCAGTACTTC. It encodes CASSIADRASYEQYF.

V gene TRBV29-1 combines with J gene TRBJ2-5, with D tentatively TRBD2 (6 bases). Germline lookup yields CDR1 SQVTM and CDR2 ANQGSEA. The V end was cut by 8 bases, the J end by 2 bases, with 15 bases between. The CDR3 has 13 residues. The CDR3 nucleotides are TGCAGCTTCTGGGACTGGGAGCAAGAGACCCAGTACTTC. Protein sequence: CSFWDWEQETQYF.

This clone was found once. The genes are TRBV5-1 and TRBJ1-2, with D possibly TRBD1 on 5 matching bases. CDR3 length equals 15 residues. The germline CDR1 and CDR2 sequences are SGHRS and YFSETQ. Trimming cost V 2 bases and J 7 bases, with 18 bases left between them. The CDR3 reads CASSLGWMIGAGYTF. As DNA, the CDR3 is TGCGCCAGCAGCTTAGGTTGGATGATAGGGGCTGGCTACACCTTC.

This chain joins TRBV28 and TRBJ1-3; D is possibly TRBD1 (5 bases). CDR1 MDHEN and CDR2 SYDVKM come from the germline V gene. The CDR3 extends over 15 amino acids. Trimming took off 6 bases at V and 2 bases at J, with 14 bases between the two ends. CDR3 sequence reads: CASRIGHGPGNTIYF. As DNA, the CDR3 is TGTGCCAGCAGGATAGGACACGGTCCTGGAAACACCATATATTTT.

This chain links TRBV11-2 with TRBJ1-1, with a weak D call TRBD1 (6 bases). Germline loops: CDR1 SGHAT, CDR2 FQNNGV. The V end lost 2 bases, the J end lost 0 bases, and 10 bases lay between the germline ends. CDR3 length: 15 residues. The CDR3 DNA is TGTGCCAGCAGCTTAACACAGGGAATGAACACTGAAGCTTTCTTT. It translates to CASSLTQGMNTEAFF.

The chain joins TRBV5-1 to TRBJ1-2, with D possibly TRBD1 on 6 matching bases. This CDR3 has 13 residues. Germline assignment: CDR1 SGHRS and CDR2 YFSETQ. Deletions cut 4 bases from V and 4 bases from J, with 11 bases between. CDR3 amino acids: CASSIGQIYGYTF. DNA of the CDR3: TGCGCCAGCAGCATTGGACAGATCTATGGCTACACCTTC.

CDR3 in amino acids: CASSLERGRDTEAFF. For the CDR3, the DNA is TGTGCCAGCAGTTTAGAAAGGGGGCGGGACACTGAAGCTTTCTTT. This chain joins TRBV28 and TRBJ1-1; 7 nucleotides agree with TRBD1. This CDR3 contains 15 residues. Germline CDR1 and CDR2: MDHEN and SYDVKM. After removal of 2 bases from V and 3 bases from J, the junction contained 6 bases not matched to a gene. The variable domain in full, completed from reference TRBV28 and TRBJ1-1, reads DVKVTQSSRYLVKRTGEKVFLECVQDMDHENMFWYRQDPGLGLRLIYFSYDVKMKEKGDIPEGYSVSREKKERFSLILESASTNQTSMYLCASSLERGRDTEAFFGQGTRLTVV.

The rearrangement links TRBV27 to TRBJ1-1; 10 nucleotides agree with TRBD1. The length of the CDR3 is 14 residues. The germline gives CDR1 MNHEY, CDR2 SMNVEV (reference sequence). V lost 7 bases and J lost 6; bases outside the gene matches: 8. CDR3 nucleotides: TGTGCCAGCACCAAGGGACAGGGGAAGGCTGAAGCTTTCTTT. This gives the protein CASTKGQGKAEAFF.

CDR3 DNA: TGTGCCAGCAGCTTAGCTTTGGGAGACAGGGGGCTCAATGAGCAGTTCTTC. Its protein product is CASSLALGDRGLNEQFF. The rearrangement uses TRBV7-6 and TRBJ2-1; 10 nucleotides match TRBD1. The junction had 8 bases not matched to a gene; V was cut back by 0 bases and J by 6 bases. The CDR3 is 17 residues long. Germline V gene sequence: CDR1 SGHVS, CDR2 FNYEAQ. The complete variable domain, with remaining parts taken from reference TRBV7-6 and TRBJ2-1, reads GAGVSQSPRYKVTKRGQDVALRCDPISGHVSLYWYRQALGQGPEFLTYFNYEAQQDKSGLPNDRFSAERPEGSISTLTIQRTEQRDSAMYRCASSLALGDRGLNEQFFGPGTRLTVL.

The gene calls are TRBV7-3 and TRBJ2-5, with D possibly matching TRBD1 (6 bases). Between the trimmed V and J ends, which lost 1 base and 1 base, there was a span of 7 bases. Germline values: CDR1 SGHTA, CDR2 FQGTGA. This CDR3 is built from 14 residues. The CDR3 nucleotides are TGTGCCAGCAGCTTAAGGACAGTCCAAGAGACCCAGTACTTC. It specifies CASSLRTVQETQYF.

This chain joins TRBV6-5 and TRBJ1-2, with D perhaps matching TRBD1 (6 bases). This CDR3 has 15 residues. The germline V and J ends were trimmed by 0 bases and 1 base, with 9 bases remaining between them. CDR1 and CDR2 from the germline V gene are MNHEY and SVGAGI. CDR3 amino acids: CASSYSGGHNYGYTF. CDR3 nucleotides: TGTGCCAGCAGTTACTCCGGGGGGCATAACTATGGCTACACCTTC.

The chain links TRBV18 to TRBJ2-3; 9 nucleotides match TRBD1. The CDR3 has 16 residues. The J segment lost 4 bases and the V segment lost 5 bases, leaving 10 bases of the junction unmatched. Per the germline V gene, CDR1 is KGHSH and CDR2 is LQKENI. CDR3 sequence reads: CASSSGGQGSSDTQYF. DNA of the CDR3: TGTGCCAGCTCATCCGGAGGACAGGGGTCATCAGATACGCAGTATTTT.

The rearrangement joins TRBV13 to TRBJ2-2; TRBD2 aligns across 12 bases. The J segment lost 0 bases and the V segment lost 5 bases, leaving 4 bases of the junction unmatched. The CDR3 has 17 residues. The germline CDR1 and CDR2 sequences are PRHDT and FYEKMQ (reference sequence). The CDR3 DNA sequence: TGTGCCAGCAGCACGCTAGCGGGAGGGCCGAACACCGGGGAGCTGTTTTTT. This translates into CASSTLAGGPNTGELFF.

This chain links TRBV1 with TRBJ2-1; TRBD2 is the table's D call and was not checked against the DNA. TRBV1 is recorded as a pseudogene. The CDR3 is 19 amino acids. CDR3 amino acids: CTSSQDVVTSGSSYNEQFF. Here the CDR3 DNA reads TGCACCAGCAGCCAAGACGTTGTGACTAGCGGGAGCTCCTACAATGAGCAGTTCTTC.

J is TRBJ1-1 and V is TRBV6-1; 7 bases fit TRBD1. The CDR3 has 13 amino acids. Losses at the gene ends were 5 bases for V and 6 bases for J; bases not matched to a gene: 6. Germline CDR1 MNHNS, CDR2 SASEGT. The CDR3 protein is CASSTDRAAEAFF. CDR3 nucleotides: TGTGCCAGCAGTACCGACAGGGCGGCTGAAGCTTTCTTT.

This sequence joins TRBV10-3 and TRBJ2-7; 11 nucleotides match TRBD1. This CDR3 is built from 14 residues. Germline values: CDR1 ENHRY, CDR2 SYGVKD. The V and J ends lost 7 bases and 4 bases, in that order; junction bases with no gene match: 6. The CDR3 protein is CAITPDRGRYEQYF. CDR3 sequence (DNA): TGTGCCATCACCCCGGACAGGGGGCGTTACGAGCAGTACTTC.